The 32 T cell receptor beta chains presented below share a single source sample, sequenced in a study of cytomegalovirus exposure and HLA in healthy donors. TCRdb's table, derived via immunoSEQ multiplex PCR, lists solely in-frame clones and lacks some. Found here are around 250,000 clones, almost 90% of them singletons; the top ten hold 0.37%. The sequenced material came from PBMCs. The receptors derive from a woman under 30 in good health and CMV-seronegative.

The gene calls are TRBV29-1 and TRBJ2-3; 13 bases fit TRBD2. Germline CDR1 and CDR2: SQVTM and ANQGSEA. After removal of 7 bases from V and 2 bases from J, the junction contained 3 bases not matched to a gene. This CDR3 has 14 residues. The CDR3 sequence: CSEGLAGDTDTQYF. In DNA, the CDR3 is TGCAGCGAAGGACTAGCGGGGGACACAGATACGCAGTATTTT.

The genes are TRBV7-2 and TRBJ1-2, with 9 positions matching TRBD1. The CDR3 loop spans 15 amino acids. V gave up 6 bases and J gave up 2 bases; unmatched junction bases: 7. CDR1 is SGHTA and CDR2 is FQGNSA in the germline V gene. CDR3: CASRRTGEANYGYTF. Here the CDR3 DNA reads TGTGCCAGCAGAAGGACAGGGGAGGCAAACTATGGCTACACCTTC.

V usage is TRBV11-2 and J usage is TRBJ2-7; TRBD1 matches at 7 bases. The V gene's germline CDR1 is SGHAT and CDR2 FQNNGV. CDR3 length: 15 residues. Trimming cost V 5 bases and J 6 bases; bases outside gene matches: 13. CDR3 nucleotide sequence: TGTGCCAGCAGCCTATCCCTGACAGGGCTCGGCGAGCAGTACGTC. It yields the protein CASSLSLTGLGEQYV.

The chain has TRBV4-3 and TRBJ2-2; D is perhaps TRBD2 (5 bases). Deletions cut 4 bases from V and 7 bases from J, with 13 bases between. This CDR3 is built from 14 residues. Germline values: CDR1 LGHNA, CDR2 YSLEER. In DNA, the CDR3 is TGCGCCAGCAGCCCTCGCGGGCAGAACGGGGAGCTGTTTTTT. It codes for CASSPRGQNGELFF.

CDR3 sequence (DNA): TGTGCCAGCAGGCCCTCGGGGGGGTCCTACAATGAGCAGTTCTTC. It is translated as CASRPSGGSYNEQFF. V is TRBV28 and J is TRBJ2-1, with 8 positions matching TRBD2. V gave up 6 bases and J gave up 1 base; unmatched junction bases: 5. CDR3 length: 15 amino acids. Per germline, CDR1 MDHEN and CDR2 SYDVKM.

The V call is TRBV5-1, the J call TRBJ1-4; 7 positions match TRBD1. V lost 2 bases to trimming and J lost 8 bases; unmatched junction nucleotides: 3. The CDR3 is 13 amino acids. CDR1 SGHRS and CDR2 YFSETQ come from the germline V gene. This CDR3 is CASSLTGDEKLFF. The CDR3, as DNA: TGCGCCAGCAGCTTAACAGGGGACGAAAAACTGTTTTTT. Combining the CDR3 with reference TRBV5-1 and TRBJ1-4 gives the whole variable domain KAGVTQTPRYLIKTRGQQVTLSCSPISGHRSVSWYQQTPGQGLQFLFEYFSETQRNKGNFPGRFSGRQFSNSRSEMNVSTLELGDSALYLCASSLTGDEKLFFGSGTQLSVL.

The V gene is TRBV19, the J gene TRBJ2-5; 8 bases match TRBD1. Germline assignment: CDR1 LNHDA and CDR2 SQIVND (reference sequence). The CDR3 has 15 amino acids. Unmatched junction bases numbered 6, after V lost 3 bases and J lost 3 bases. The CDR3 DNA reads TGTGCCAGTAGTATGGCGGGACAGGAGGAAGAGACCCAGTACTTC. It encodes CASSMAGQEEETQYF.

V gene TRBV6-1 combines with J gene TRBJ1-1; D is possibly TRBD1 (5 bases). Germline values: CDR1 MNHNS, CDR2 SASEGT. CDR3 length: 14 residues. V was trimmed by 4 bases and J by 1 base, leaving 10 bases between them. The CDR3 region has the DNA TGTGCCAGCAGTGTGTCACAGGAGAACACTGAAGCTTTCTTT. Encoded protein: CASSVSQENTEAFF.

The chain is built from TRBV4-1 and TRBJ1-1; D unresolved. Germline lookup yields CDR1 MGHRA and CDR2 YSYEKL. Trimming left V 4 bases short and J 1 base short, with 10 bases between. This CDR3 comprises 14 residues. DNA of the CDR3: TGCGCCAGCAGCCCTGCCGGTTCGAACACTGAAGCTTTCTTT. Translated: CASSPAGSNTEAFF.

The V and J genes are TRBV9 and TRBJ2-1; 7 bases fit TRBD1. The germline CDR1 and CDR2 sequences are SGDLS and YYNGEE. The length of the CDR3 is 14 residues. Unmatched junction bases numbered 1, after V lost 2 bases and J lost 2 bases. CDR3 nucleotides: TGTGCCAGCAGCGTGGGACAGCCCTACAATGAGCAGTTCTTC. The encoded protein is CASSVGQPYNEQFF.

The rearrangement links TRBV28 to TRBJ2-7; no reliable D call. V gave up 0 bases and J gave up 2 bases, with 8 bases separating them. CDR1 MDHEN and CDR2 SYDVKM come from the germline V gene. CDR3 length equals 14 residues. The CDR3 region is CASSLWTSPYEQYV. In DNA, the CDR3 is TGTGCCAGCAGTTTATGGACTTCTCCCTACGAGCAGTACGTC.

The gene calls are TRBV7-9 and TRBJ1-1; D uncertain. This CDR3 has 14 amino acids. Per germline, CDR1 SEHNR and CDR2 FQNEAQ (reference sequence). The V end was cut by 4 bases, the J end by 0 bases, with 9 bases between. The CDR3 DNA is TGTGCCAGCAGCTCCCAAAAATTGAACACTGAAGCTTTCTTT. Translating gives CASSSQKLNTEAFF.

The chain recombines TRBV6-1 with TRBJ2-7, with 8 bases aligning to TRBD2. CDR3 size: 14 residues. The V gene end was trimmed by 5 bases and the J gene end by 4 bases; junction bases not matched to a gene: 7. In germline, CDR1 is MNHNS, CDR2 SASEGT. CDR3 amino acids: CASSFGTGGYEQYV. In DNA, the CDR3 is TGTGCCAGCAGTTTCGGGACGGGGGGGTACGAGCAGTACGTC.

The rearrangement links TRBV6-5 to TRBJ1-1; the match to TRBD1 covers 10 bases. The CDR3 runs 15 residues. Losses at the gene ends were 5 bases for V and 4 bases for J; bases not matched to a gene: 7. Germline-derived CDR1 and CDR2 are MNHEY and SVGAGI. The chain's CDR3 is CASSVLGTGATEAFF. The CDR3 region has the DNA TGTGCCAGCAGTGTCCTAGGGACAGGGGCCACTGAAGCTTTCTTT.

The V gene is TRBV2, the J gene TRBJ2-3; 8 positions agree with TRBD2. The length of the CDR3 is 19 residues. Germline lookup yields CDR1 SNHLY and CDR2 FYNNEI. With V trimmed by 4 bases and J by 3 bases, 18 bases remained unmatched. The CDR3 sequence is CASSVPGSSGGGMTDTQYF. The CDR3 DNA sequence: TGTGCCAGCAGTGTACCCGGAAGTTCTGGCGGGGGGATGACAGATACGCAGTATTTT.

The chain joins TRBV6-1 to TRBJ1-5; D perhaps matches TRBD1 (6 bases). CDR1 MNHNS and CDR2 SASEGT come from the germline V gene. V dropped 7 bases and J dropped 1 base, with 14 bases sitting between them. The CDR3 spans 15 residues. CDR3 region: CASKWGQGSNQPQHF. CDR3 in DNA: TGTGCCAGCAAGTGGGGGCAGGGAAGCAATCAGCCCCAGCATTTT.

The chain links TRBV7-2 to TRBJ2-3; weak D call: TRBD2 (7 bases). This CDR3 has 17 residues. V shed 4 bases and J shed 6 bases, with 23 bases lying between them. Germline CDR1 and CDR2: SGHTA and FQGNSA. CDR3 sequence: CASSYPLRGGPTDTQYF. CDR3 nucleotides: TGTGCCAGCAGCTACCCCCTGAGGGGGGGGCCAACGGATACGCAGTATTTT.

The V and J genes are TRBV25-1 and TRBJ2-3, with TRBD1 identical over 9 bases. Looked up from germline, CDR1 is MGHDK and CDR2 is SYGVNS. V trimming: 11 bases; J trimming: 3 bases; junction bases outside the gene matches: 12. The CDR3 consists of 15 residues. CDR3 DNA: TGTGCCTCCGTACTCCCGGGACAGGGTACAGATACGCAGTATTTT. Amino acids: CASVLPGQGTDTQYF.

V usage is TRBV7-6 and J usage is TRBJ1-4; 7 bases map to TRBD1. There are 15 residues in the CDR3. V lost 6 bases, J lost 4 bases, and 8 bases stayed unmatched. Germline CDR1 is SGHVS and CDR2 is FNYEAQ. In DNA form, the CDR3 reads TGTGCCAGCAGTTTCTCGACAGGGCTTAATGAAAAACTGTTTTTT. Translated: CASSFSTGLNEKLFF.

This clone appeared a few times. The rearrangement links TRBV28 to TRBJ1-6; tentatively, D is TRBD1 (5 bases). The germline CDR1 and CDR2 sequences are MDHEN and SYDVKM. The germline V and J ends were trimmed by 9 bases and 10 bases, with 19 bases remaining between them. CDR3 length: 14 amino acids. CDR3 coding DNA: TGTGCCAGTTCTCGGGGAGGGGTAGAATCACCCCTCCACTTT. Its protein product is CASSRGGVESPLHF.

The CDR3 spells CATQDTSTDTQYF. The CDR3 nucleotides read TGTGCCACTCAGGATACTAGCACAGATACGCAGTATTTT. The V call is TRBV2, the J call TRBJ2-3; D gene uncertain. The CDR3 loop spans 13 amino acids. Germline values: CDR1 SNHLY, CDR2 FYNNEI. V dropped 10 bases and J dropped 0 bases, with 11 bases sitting between them. The entire variable domain, with the rest obtained from reference TRBV2 and TRBJ2-3, is as follows: EPEVTQTPSHQVTQMGQEVILRCVPISNHLYFYWYRQILGQKVEFLVSFYNNEISEKSEIFDDQFSVERPDGSNFTLKIRSTKLEDSAMYFCATQDTSTDTQYFGPGTRLTVL.

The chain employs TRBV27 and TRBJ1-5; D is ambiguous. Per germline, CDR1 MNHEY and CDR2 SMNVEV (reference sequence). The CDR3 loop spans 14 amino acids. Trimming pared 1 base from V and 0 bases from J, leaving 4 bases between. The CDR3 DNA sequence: TGTGCCAGCAGTTTATTAGCTAGCAATCAGCCCCAGCATTTT. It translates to CASSLLASNQPQHF.

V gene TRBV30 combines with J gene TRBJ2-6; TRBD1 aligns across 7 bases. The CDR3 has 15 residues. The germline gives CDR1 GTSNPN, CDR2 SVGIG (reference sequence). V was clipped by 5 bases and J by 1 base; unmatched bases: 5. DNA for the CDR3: TGTGCCTGGTTAACAGGGGTTTCTGGGGCCAACGTCCTGACTTTC. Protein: CAWLTGVSGANVLTF.

This CDR3 reads CSVLPAGGQGTGELFF. CDR3 sequence (DNA): TGCAGCGTTCTTCCAGCGGGGGGGCAAGGCACCGGGGAGCTGTTTTTT. The gene calls are TRBV29-1 and TRBJ2-2; 10 bases are a match to TRBD2. Trimming cost V 5 bases and J 4 bases; bases outside gene matches: 10. Germline lookup yields CDR1 SQVTM and CDR2 ANQGSEA. The CDR3 runs to 16 residues.

CDR3 sequence reads: CASSLRSREETEAFF. The DNA of the CDR3 is TGTGCCAGCAGCTTAAGATCCCGGGAGGAGACTGAAGCTTTCTTT. The V call is TRBV7-2, the J call TRBJ1-1; D ambiguous. The ends were cut back, 2 bases at V and 5 bases at J, with 15 bases in the middle. The CDR3 has 15 amino acids. The germline gives CDR1 SGHTA, CDR2 FQGNSA. Combining the CDR3 with reference TRBV7-2 and TRBJ1-1 gives the whole variable domain GAGVSQSPSNKVTEKGKDVELRCDPISGHTALYWYRQSLGQGLEFLIYFQGNSAPDKSGLPSDRFSAERTGGSVSTLTIQRTQQEDSAVYLCASSLRSREETEAFFGQGTRLTVV.

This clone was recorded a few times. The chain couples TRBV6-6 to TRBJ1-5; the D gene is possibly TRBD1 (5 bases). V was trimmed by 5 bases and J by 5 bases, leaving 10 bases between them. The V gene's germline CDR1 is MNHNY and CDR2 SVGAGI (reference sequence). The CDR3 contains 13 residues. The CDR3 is CASSIRVDQPQHF. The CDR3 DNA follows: TGTGCCAGCAGTATCAGGGTGGATCAGCCCCAGCATTTT.

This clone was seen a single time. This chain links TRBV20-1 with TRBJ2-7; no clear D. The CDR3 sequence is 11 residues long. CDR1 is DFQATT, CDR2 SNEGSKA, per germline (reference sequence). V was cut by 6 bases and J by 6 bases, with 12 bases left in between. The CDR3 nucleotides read TGCAGTGCCATCCAGCGAGGCGAGCAGTACTTC. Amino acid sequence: CSAIQRGEQYF.

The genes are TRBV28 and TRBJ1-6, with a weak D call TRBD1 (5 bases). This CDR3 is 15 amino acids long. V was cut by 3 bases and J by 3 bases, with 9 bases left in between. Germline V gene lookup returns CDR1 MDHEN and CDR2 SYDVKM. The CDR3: CASSFPGHYNSPLHF. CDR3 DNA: TGTGCCAGCAGTTTCCCAGGGCACTATAATTCACCCCTCCACTTT.

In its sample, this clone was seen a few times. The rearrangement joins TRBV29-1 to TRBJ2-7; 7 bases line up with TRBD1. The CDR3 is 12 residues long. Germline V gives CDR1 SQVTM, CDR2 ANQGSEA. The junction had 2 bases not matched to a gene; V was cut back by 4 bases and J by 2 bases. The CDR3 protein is CSVATGPYEQYV. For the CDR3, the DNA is TGCAGCGTTGCGACAGGGCCCTACGAGCAGTACGTC.

The CDR3, as DNA: TGTGCCAGCAGCCTACCTCCCTGGACTAGTCGTTCGGTCGGGGAGCTGTTTTTT. The encoded protein is CASSLPPWTSRSVGELFF. The chain has TRBV12-1 and TRBJ2-2; the D call of TRBD2 is as the table states it, not checked on the DNA. TRBV12-1 represents a pseudogene. This CDR3 contains 18 residues.

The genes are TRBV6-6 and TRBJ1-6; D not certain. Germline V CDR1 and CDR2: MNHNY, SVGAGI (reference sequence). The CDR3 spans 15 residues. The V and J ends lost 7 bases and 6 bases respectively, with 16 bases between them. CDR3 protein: CASKPSGSGNSPLHF. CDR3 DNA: TGTGCCAGCAAACCTTCCGGGAGCGGTAATTCACCCCTCCACTTT.

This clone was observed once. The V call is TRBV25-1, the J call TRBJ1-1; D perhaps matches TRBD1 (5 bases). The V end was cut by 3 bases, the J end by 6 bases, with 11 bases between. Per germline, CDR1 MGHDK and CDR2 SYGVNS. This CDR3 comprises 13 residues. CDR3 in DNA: TGTGCCAGCAGTGATGCAGGGTGGGCTGAAGCTTTCTTT. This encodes CASSDAGWAEAFF.